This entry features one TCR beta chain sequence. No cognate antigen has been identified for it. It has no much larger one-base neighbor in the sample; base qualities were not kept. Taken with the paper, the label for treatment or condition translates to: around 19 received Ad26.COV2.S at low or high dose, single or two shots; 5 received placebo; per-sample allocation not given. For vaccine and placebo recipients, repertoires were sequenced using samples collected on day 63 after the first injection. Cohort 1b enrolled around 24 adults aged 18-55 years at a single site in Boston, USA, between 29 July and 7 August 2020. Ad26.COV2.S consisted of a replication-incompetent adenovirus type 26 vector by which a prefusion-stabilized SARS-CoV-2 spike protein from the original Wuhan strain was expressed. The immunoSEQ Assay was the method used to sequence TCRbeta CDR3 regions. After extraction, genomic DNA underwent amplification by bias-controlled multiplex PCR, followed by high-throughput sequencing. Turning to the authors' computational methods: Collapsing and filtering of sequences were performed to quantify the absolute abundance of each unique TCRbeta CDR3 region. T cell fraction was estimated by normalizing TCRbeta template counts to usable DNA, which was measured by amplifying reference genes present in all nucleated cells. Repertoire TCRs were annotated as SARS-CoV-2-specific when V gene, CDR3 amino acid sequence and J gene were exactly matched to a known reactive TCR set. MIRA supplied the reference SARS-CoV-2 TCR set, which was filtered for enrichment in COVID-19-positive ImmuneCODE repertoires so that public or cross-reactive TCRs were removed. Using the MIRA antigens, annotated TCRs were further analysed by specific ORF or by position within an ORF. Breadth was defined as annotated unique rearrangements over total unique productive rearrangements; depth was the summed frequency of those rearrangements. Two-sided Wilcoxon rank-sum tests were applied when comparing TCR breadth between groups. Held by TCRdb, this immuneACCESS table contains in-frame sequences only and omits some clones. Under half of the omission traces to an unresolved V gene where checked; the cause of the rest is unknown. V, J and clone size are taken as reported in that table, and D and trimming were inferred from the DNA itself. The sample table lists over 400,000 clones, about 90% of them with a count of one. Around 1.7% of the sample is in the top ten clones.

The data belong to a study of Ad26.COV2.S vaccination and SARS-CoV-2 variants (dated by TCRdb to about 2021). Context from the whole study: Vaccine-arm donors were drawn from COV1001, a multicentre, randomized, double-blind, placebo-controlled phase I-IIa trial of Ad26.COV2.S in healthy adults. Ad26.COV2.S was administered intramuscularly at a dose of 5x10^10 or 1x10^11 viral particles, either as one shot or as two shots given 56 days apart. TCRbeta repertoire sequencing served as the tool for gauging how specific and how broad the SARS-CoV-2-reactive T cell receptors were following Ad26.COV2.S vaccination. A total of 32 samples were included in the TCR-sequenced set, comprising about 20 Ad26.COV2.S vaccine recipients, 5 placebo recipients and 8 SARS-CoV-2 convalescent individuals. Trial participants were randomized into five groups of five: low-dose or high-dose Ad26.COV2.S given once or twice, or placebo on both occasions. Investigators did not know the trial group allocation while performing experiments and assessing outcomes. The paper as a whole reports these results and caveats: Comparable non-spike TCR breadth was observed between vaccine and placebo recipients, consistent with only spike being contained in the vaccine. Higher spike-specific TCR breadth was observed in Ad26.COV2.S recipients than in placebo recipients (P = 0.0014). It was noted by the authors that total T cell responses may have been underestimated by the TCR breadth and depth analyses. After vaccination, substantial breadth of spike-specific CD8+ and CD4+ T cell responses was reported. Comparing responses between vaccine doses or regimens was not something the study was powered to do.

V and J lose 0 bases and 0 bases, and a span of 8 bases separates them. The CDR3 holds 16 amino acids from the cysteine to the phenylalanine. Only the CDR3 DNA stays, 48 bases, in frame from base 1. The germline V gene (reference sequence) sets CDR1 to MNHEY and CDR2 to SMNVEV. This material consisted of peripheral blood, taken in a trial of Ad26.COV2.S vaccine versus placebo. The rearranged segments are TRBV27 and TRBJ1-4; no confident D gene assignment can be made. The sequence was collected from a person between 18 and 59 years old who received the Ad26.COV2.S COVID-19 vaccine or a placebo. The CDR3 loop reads CASSLSAAATNEKLFF. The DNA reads TGTGCCAGCAGTTTATCGGCAGCCGCAACTAATGAAAAACTGTTTTTT.